These 16 T cell receptor beta chains originate from one sample sequenced in a study of shared clonotypes between healthy human individuals. Method: immunoSEQ multiplex PCR; TCRdb's copy keeps in-frame clones and lacks some. Of under 750,000 clones in the sample, around 70% were seen once. Sequencing used memory CD4+ T cells sorted from blood. Subset noted: CD45RA-negative fraction. Receptor source: a woman aged 30 to 39 in good health.

The chain is built from TRBV4-2 and TRBJ2-1; a possible D gene is TRBD1 (6 bases). This CDR3 comprises 15 residues. V was shortened by 5 bases and J by 4 bases, with 15 bases between the two germline ends. Germline loops: CDR1 LGHNA, CDR2 YNFKEQ. CDR3: CASSFGEGTYNEQFF. The CDR3 DNA follows: TGTGCCAGCAGCTTTGGGGAAGGGACATACAATGAGCAGTTCTTC.

The chain joins TRBV28 to TRBJ2-7; TRBD1 matches at 8 bases. CDR3 size: 15 residues. In germline, CDR1 is MDHEN, CDR2 SYDVKM. V dropped 7 bases and J dropped 0; count of bases not matched to a gene: 8. The CDR3 reads CASTSWTGSSYEQYF. The DNA for the CDR3 is TGTGCCAGCACCTCCTGGACAGGGTCCTCCTACGAGCAGTACTTC.

J is TRBJ1-4 and V is TRBV10-3, with D possibly being TRBD1 (5 bases). CDR1 and CDR2 (germline): ENHRY, SYGVKD. This CDR3 comprises 15 residues. V dropped 4 bases and J dropped 1 base, with 10 bases sitting between them. CDR3 coding DNA: TGTGCCATCAGTGCCACGACAGAAACTAATGAAAAACTGTTTTTT. Protein sequence: CAISATTETNEKLFF.

V and J are TRBV27 and TRBJ2-5, with D unresolved. This CDR3 is built from 9 residues. Germline V lookup: CDR1 MNHEY, CDR2 SMNVEV (reference sequence). Trimming shortened V by 9 bases and J by 6 bases, and 5 bases separated the two germline ends. CDR3: CARGKTQYF. The CDR3 DNA sequence: TGTGCCAGGGGGAAGACCCAGTACTTC.

The chain is built from TRBV19 and TRBJ2-6; D gene ambiguous. This CDR3 spans 15 amino acids. Trimming took 5 bases from V and 0 from J, leaving 8 bases between them. The V gene's germline CDR1 is LNHDA and CDR2 SQIVND (reference sequence). The CDR3 sequence: CASSVVHSGANVLTF. CDR3 sequence (DNA): TGTGCCAGTAGTGTAGTACACTCTGGGGCCAACGTCCTGACTTTC.

This clone came up a few times. The rearrangement joins TRBV11-2 to TRBJ1-3, with D unresolved. Trimming stripped 0 bases from V and 2 bases from J, with 8 bases between. Germline V lookup: CDR1 SGHAT, CDR2 FQNNGV. The CDR3 covers 15 residues. CDR3 region: CASSLDSGAGNTIYF. CDR3 nucleotide sequence: TGTGCCAGCAGCTTAGATTCAGGTGCTGGAAACACCATATATTTT.

This clone was observed many times. V gene TRBV7-8 combines with J gene TRBJ2-5; TRBD2 aligns across 10 bases. V was pared by 3 bases and J by 4 bases, with 5 bases of the junction left unmatched. The CDR3 is 15 residues long. The germline V gene has CDR1 SGHVS and CDR2 FQNEAQ. The CDR3 DNA is TGTGCCAGCAGCTTGCTAGCGGGAGCAGCAGAGACCCAGTACTTC. This sequence encodes CASSLLAGAAETQYF.

The rearrangement joins TRBV4-2 to TRBJ2-2; TRBD2 matches 12 bases. The germline V gene has CDR1 LGHNA and CDR2 YNFKEQ. V lost 4 bases to trimming and J lost 1 base; unmatched junction nucleotides: 10. CDR3 size: 19 residues. DNA for the CDR3: TGTGCCAGCAGCCGCAGTTCTAGCGGGAGGGTGGTGAACACCGGGGAGCTGTTTTTT. Protein: CASSRSSSGRVVNTGELFF.

This clone was observed once. V and J are TRBV7-8 and TRBJ2-4; D uncertain. The germline CDR1 and CDR2 sequences are SGHVS and FQNEAQ. V lost 1 base, J lost 5 bases, and 15 bases lay in between. The CDR3 is 16 residues long. CDR3 amino acids: CASSLEWSSSENIQYF. The CDR3 DNA sequence: TGTGCCAGCAGCTTAGAATGGAGTAGCAGCGAAAACATTCAGTACTTC.

The V gene is TRBV4-1, the J gene TRBJ2-7; 7 nucleotides align to TRBD1. The CDR3 contains 15 residues. Germline assignment: CDR1 MGHRA and CDR2 YSYEKL. Trimming took 2 bases from V and 4 from J; bases not matched to a gene: 8. CDR3 DNA sequence: TGCGCCAGCAGCCAAACCCGGGGACAGTCGTACGAGCAGTACTTC. Its protein is CASSQTRGQSYEQYF.

V and J are TRBV25-1 and TRBJ1-2, with TRBD1 identical over 10 bases. This CDR3 is built from 13 residues. Germline lookup yields CDR1 MGHDK and CDR2 SYGVNS. After removal of 2 bases from V and 8 bases from J, the junction contained 2 bases not matched to a gene. The CDR3 nucleotides read TGTGCCAGCAGTGAACCGGACAGGGGGGGCTACACCTTC. Amino acid sequence: CASSEPDRGGYTF.

Only a few counts were recorded for this clone. Other nucleotide sequences from this sample produce the same CDR3. The chain is built from TRBV29-1 and TRBJ2-2; possible D gene TRBD1, 6 bases. V was trimmed by 5 bases and J by 4 bases, leaving 14 bases between them. The CDR3 sequence is 14 residues long. Germline-derived CDR1 and CDR2 are SQVTM and ANQGSEA. Here the CDR3 reads CSVQRTAFTGELFF. For the CDR3, the DNA is TGCAGCGTTCAGAGGACAGCCTTCACCGGGGAGCTGTTTTTT.

This chain links TRBV18 with TRBJ1-4; 7 bases map to TRBD1. J was trimmed by 7 bases and V by 4 bases; bases with no gene match: 9. CDR3 length equals 15 residues. Germline lookup yields CDR1 KGHSH and CDR2 LQKENI. The CDR3 DNA reads as TGTGCCAGCTCACTTTCGACAGGGACGGGTGAAAAACTGTTTTTT. It is translated as CASSLSTGTGEKLFF.

This chain links TRBV13 with TRBJ2-5; 15 bases match TRBD2. This CDR3 comprises 19 residues. V lost 5 bases, J lost 1 base, and 11 bases stayed unmatched. Per the germline V gene, CDR1 is PRHDT and CDR2 is FYEKMQ (reference sequence). The chain's CDR3 is CASSQKRGTSGRIQETQYF. The CDR3 DNA reads TGTGCCAGCAGCCAAAAAAGGGGGACTAGCGGGAGGATCCAAGAGACCCAGTACTTC.

The rearrangement links TRBV29-1 to TRBJ1-2; D remains ambiguous. Trimming shortened V by 7 bases and J by 3 bases, and 12 bases separated the two germline ends. The length of the CDR3 is 12 residues. Germline CDR1 and CDR2: SQVTM and ANQGSEA. The CDR3 DNA is TGCAGCGCCTGGGGATGGGACTATGGCTACACCTTC. It translates to CSAWGWDYGYTF.

The CDR3 is CASSEQGIDQPQHF. The CDR3 DNA reads as TGTGCCAGCTCAGAACAGGGGATTGACCAGCCCCAGCATTTT. V is TRBV18 and J is TRBJ1-5; TRBD1 matches 7 bases. CDR1 is KGHSH, CDR2 LQKENI, per germline. J was trimmed by 7 bases and V by 5 bases; bases with no gene match: 8. The CDR3 contains 14 residues.